The rows below give T cell receptor beta chains drawn from one sample of a study of blood T cell repertoires in COVID-19. Sequencing was performed with immunoSEQ multiplex PCR; in TCRdb, only in-frame clones are kept and a portion is missing. Of roughly 200,000 clones in the sample, more than 70% are singletons; the top ten hold around 6%. Sequencing was performed on PBMCs or T cells enriched from blood (not recorded which). The source of these receptors is a middle-aged man with acute COVID-19. CDR3s include the opening cysteine and the closing phenylalanine or tryptophan. The order of the fields is D gene, J gene, V gene, clone size, CDR3 DNA, CDR3 protein. The D gene is left open where the match is weak. Where a row states a size, it is once, few, many or the class of an expanded clone; other rows omit it.

- TRBJ1-1 TRBV28 once TGTGCCAGCAATGTAGGGGGAAGGAACACTGAAGCTTTCTTT CASNVGGRNTEAFF
- TRBJ2-7 TRBV6-1 - TGTGCCAGCAGTGAAGCGCTTCGGGAGCAGTACTTC CASSEALREQYF
- TRBJ1-6 TRBV7-2 - TGTGCCAGCAGCCCGTACTTGAGCTCCTATAATTCACCCCTCCACTTT CASSPYLSSYNSPLHF
- TRBJ1-3 TRBV7-2 once TGTGCCAGCAGCTTTGCCGGCTCTGGAAACACCATATATTTT CASSFAGSGNTIYF
TRBD1 TRBJ2-1 TRBV5-6 - TGTGCCAGCAGCTTGTCAGGGGGCGAGTTCTTC CASSLSGGEFF
- TRBJ2-7 TRBV9 - TGTGCCAGCAGCGTAGAACTAGCCTCCTACGAGCAGTACTTC CASSVELASYEQYF
- TRBJ1-1 TRBV28 - TGTGCCAGCAGTGGGAGGGACACTGAAGCTTTCTTT CASSGRDTEAFF
TRBD1 TRBJ1-2 TRBV11-2 few TGTGCCAGCAGCCCGACAGGGGGCGCGAACTATGGCTACACCTTC CASSPTGGANYGYTF
- TRBJ1-3 TRBV6-5 few TGTGCCAGCAGTTCGGGGATAGGAAACACCATATATTTT CASSSGIGNTIYF
TRBD1 TRBJ1-5 TRBV7-8 - TGTGCCAGCAGCCAGGACAGGGTTCCCAATCAGCCCCAGCATTTT CASSQDRVPNQPQHF
- TRBJ1-4 TRBV6-1 - TGTGCCAGCAGTGGCGGGGAACACTTTACTAATGAAAAACTGTTTTTT CASSGGEHFTNEKLFF
- TRBJ2-7 TRBV28 once TGTGCCAGCACAACTTTGGGAGACGAGCAGTACTTC CASTTLGDEQYF
TRBD1 TRBJ1-1 TRBV3-1/TRBV3-2 few TGTGCCAGCAGCCAACAGACAGGGCGGACTGAAGCTTTCTTT CASSQQTGRTEAFF
TRBD2 TRBJ2-7 TRBV7-9 - TGTGCCAGCAGCTTAGTTGACGGACTAGCGGGCTACGAGCAGTACTTC CASSLVDGLAGYEQYF
- TRBJ2-1 TRBV2 - TGTGCCAGCACCGCAGGCATTGAGCAGTTCTTC CASTAGIEQFF
- TRBJ2-7 TRBV7-2 - TGTGCCAGCAGCTTAGACGGGGGTGGTTACGAGCAGTACTTC CASSLDGGGYEQYF
- TRBJ2-7 TRBV28 once TGTGCCAGCAGTTTAGCGGACTTATACGAGCAGTACTTC CASSLADLYEQYF
- TRBJ1-2 TRBV3-1/TRBV3-2 - TGTGCCAGCAGCCAATCCTCGGGACAAAGTAGCTATGGCTACACCTTC CASSQSSGQSSYGYTF
- TRBJ1-3 TRBV7-3 - TGTGCCAGCAGCGCGACAGAGGTTAATTGGAGAAACACCATATATTTT CASSATEVNWRNTIYF
TRBD1 TRBJ2-7 TRBV4-2 - TGTGCCAGCAGCGTCCGGGACAGGGGGTACGAGCAGTACTTC CASSVRDRGYEQYF
TRBD2 TRBJ2-7 TRBV2 - TGTGCCACTTGGGGACTAGCGGGAAAGGACGACTACGAGCAGTACTTC CATWGLAGKDDYEQYF
- TRBJ2-1 TRBV30 - TGTGCCTGGAGCACAGGGTTAGGTTTAAGGGGGGGGCAGTTCTTC CAWSTGLGLRGGQFF
- TRBJ2-2 TRBV7-2 few TGTGCCAGCAGCTGGCCCTTGGTCACCGGGGAGCTGTTTTTT CASSWPLVTGELFF
TRBD1 TRBJ1-1 TRBV7-3 - TGTGCCAGCAGCCCAGGACAGGCAAACACTGAAGCTTTCTTT CASSPGQANTEAFF
- TRBJ2-5 TRBV12-2 - TGTGCAAGTCGCTTAGATGGGACTAGCGGGAGGGAAGAGACCCAGTACTTC CASRLDGTSGREETQYF
TRBD1 TRBJ2-5 TRBV6-2/TRBV6-3 - TGTGCCAGCAGTCTATTGACAGGGGGACAAGAGACCCAGTACTTC CASSLLTGGQETQYF
- TRBJ1-5 TRBV25-1 - TGTGCCAGCAGTGACCCCGAGGCGGGGCAGCCCCAGCATTTT CASSDPEAGQPQHF
- TRBJ2-1 TRBV7-9 - TGTGCCAGCAGCTTAGGGCGGGTTCTCAATGAGCAGTTCTTC CASSLGRVLNEQFF
TRBD2 TRBJ2-1 TRBV24-1 - TGTGCCACCAGTGCGCGGGACACTAGGACTAGCGGGCACAATGAGCAGTTCTTC CATSARDTRTSGHNEQFF
- TRBJ2-7 TRBV4-2 once TGTGCCAGCAGCCAAGATGAGGGGAGGGAGCAGTACTTC CASSQDEGREQYF
- TRBJ1-5 TRBV27 - TGTGCCAGCAGTAAGAGACTGGCCCTCGACAATCAGCCCCAGCATTTT CASSKRLALDNQPQHF
TRBD1 TRBJ1-3 TRBV4-1 - TGCGCCAGCAGCCCACGGGACAGACCTGGAAACACCATATATTTT CASSPRDRPGNTIYF
TRBD2 TRBJ2-3 TRBV7-9 few TGTGCCAGCAGCTTATGGGGACTAGCGGAGACAGGCACAGATACGCAGTATTTT CASSLWGLAETGTDTQYF
- TRBJ1-1 TRBV20-1 - TGCAGTGCTAGTTCCGGGGGAACTGAAGCTTTCTTT CSASSGGTEAFF
- TRBJ2-1 TRBV4-2 - TGTGCCAGCAGCCAACTCCAGGGTGAGCAGTTCTTC CASSQLQGEQFF
TRBD1 TRBJ2-4 TRBV27 - TGTGCCAGCAGTTTATCCTGGACAGGGGAAAACATTCAGTACTTC CASSLSWTGENIQYF
- TRBJ1-2 TRBV30 - TGTGCCTGGAGTGTCACTCCGGGGAGCTTGAACGGCTACACCTTC CAWSVTPGSLNGYTF
- TRBJ2-1 TRBV12-2 - TGTGCAAGTCGCTTCAGTCCAGCGCGGGAGCAGTTCTTC CASRFSPAREQFF
TRBD2 TRBJ2-1 TRBV14 - TGTGCCAGCAGCCGGTCGTGGGGGGGGAGGCCTGAGCAGTTCTTC CASSRSWGGRPEQFF